The sequence of this T cell receptor beta chain was determined in a study of CD8 T cells in ankylosing spondylitis. Points from the study as a whole: It appeared that ankylosing spondylitis blood was characterized by a TCR beta motif of about eight highly homologous variants.

Ten or more counts support this clonotype. Its antigen remains unknown. The V gene end was trimmed by 2 bases and the J gene end by 5 bases; junction bases not matched to a gene: 6. Germline V gene sequence: CDR1 MNHNS, CDR2 SASEGT. CDR3 length: 17 amino acids. Researchers built TCR beta libraries using quantitative 5'-RACE with molecular barcodes. TCRdb processed the 5' RACE reads anew with MiXCR; each CDR3 protein has one entry. Among 100,000 to 150,000 distinct CDR3 sequences listed, 9.3% were seen once. The origin of this receptor is a male donor with ankylosing spondylitis or in good health (not recorded which). Sequencing input: blood, either unsorted or a sorted T cell fraction (not recorded which). The rearrangement uses TRBV6-1 and TRBJ2-2; 12 bases are a match to TRBD2. CDR3 in amino acids: CASSETRTSGATGELFF. The CDR3 DNA follows: TGTGCCAGCAGTGAAACAAGGACTAGCGGGGCAACCGGGGAGCTGTTTTTT.